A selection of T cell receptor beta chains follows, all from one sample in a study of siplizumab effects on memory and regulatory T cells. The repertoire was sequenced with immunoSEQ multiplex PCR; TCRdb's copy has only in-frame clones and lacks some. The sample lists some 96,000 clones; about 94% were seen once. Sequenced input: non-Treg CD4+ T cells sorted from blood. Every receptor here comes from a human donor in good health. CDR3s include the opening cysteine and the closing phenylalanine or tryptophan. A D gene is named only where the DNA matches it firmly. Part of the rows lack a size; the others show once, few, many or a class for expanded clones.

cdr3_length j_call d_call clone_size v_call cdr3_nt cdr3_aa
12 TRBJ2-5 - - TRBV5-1 TGCGCCAGCAGCTTTAGCCAAGAGACCCAGTACTTC CASSFSQETQYF
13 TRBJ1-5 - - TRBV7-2 TGTGCCAGCAGCTTAGAGGGCTTTCAGCCCCAGCATTTT CASSLEGFQPQHF
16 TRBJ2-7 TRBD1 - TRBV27 TGTGCCAGCAGTTTAAGGATCGGGACAGGGGACTACGAGCAGTACTTC CASSLRIGTGDYEQYF
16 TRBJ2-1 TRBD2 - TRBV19 TGTGCCAGTAGGCTGGGACTAGCGGCATCCTACAATGAGCAGTTCTTC CASRLGLAASYNEQFF
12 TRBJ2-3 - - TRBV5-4 TGTGCCAGCAGCTTGTCGACAGATACGCAGTATTTT CASSLSTDTQYF
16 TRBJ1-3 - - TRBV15 TGTGCCACCAGCAGGAGACAGACTTCGGGGGGAAACACCATATATTTT CATSRRQTSGGNTIYF
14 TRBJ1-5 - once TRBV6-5 TGTGCCAGCAGTTACAGTACAGATTATCAGCCCCAGCATTTT CASSYSTDYQPQHF
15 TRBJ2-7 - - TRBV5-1 TGCGCCAGCAGCTCTGGGGACGCCCGCTCCTACGAGCAGTACTTC CASSSGDARSYEQYF
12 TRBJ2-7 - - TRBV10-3 TGTGCCATCAGTCAAGACACCTACGAGCAGTACTTC CAISQDTYEQYF
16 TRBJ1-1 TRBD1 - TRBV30 TGTGCCTGGAGTGCTATAGGGGACAGGTCAATCACTGAAGCTTTCTTT CAWSAIGDRSITEAFF
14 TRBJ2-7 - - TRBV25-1 TGTGCCAGCAGTGATCCTAAAGTGGGCTACGAGCAGTACTTC CASSDPKVGYEQYF
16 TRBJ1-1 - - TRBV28 TGTGCCAGCAGTTTCCGGGCTCGGGGTAGGGGCACTGAAGCTTTCTTT CASSFRARGRGTEAFF
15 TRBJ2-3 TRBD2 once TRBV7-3 TGTGCCAGCAGCCAACTGGGCGGGAGCTCAGATACGCAGTATTTT CASSQLGGSSDTQYF
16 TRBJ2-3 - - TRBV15 TGTGCCACCAGCAGAGAAGGAGCAGGGGTTCCAGATACGCAGTATTTT CATSREGAGVPDTQYF
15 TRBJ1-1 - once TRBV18 TGTGCCAGCTCACCATCTTCAGGGTACCGTTTTGAAGCTTTCTTT CASSPSSGYRFEAFF
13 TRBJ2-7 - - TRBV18 TGTGCCAGCTCACCAGAGTTGTCTGACGAGCAGTACTTC CASSPELSDEQYF
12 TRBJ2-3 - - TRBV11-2 TGTGCCAGCAGTTTAGGGGGAGATACGCAGTATTTT CASSLGGDTQYF
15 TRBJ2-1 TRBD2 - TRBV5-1 TGCGCCAGCAGCCAAACTAGCGGGGGGATCAATGAGCAGTTCTTC CASSQTSGGINEQFF
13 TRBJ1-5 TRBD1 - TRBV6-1 TGTGCCAGCGACAGGGGTAGTAATCAGCCCCAGCATTTT CASDRGSNQPQHF
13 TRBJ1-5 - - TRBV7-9 TGTGCCAGCAGCCTCGGTCCCAATCAGCCCCAGCATTTT CASSLGPNQPQHF
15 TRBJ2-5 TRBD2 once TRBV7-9 TGTGCCAGCAGCGGAGGGACTAGCGGGAGGCAGACCCAGTACTTC CASSGGTSGRQTQYF
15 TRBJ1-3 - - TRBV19 TGTGCCAGTACCCGGGGACACCACTCTGGAAACACCATATATTTT CASTRGHHSGNTIYF
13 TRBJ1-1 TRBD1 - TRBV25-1 TGTGCCAGCAGGGGACAGGTAAACACTGAAGCTTTCTTT CASRGQVNTEAFF
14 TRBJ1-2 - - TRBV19 TGTGCCAGTCAGGACAGAGTGTTGCCTTATGGCTACACCTTC CASQDRVLPYGYTF
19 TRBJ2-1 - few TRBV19 TGTGCCAGTACCTCTAAGGGTTCGGGGTCCAGGGGGGCCTACAATGAGCAGTTCTTC CASTSKGSGSRGAYNEQFF
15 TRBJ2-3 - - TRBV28 TGTGCCAGCAGTTTAGGATGGCAGGGTAAAGATACGCAGTATTTT CASSLGWQGKDTQYF
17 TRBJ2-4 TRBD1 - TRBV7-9 TGTGCCAGCAGCCCGGGACAGGGAGGAAGGGCCAAAAACATTCAGTACTTC CASSPGQGGRAKNIQYF
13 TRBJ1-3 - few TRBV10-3 TGTGCCACCCGAGAGAGCTCTGGAAACACCATATATTTT CATRESSGNTIYF
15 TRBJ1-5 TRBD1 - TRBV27 TGTGCCACCAGGATGACAGGGATTGGCAATCAGCCCCAGCATTTT CATRMTGIGNQPQHF
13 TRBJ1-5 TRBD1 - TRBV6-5 TGTGCCAGCAGGGACAGGGGAAATCAGCCCCAGCATTTT CASRDRGNQPQHF
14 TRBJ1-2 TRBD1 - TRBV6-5 TGTGCCAGCAGTTACTCACAGGGGGCCGATGGCTACACCTTC CASSYSQGADGYTF
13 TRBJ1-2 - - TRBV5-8 TGTGCCAGCAGCTTAGACATTAACTATGGCTACACCTTC CASSLDINYGYTF
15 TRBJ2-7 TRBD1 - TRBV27 TGTGCCAGCAGTGCCCCGGGACAGGGGAGAGGCGAGCAGTACTTC CASSAPGQGRGEQYF
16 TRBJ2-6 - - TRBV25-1 TGTGCCAGCAGTGATGGACGGAGATCTGGGGCCAACGTCCTGACTTTC CASSDGRRSGANVLTF
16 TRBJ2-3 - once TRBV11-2 TGTGCCAGCAGCTTAGTCGTGAGCGCCCGCACAGATACGCAGTATTTT CASSLVVSARTDTQYF
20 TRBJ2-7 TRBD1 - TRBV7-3 TGTGCCAGCAACAACGGACAGGGGTCACCCAGCTTACCCAGCTCCTACGAGCAGTACTTC CASNNGQGSPSLPSSYEQYF
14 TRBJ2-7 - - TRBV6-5 TGTGCCAGCAGTTTCGATCGGATCCCCTACGAGCAGTACTTC CASSFDRIPYEQYF
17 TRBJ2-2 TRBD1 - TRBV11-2 TGTGCCAGCAGCATCGACAGGGCCCCCACCCAGGCCGGGGAGCTGTTTTTT CASSIDRAPTQAGELFF